This T cell receptor (beta chain) stems from a study of T-cell reconstitution after alpha-beta-depleted transplantation in children. This clonotype was found many times. Unique molecular identifiers were used to barcode this TCRbeta library. TCRdb reanalysed the PCR reads using MiXCR and keeps one entry per CDR3 protein. The sample includes some 220,000 distinct CDR3 sequences, approximately 10% of them seen just once. Per the germline V gene, CDR1 is SGHNT and CDR2 is YENEEA. This CDR3 region has 16 residues. The ends were cut back, 2 bases at V and 7 bases at J, with 15 bases in the middle. The V and J genes are TRBV11-3 and TRBJ1-6, with unresolved D. The sequenced sample was PBMCs, obtained before TCRalphabeta/CD19-depleted stem cell transplant. The source is a child in the first two years of life with acute myeloid leukemia, due to receive a stem cell transplant. The CDR3 is CASSLMTLYGNSPLHF. Written as DNA, the CDR3 is TGTGCCAGCAGCTTAATGACGTTGTACGGCAATTCACCCCTCCACTTT.